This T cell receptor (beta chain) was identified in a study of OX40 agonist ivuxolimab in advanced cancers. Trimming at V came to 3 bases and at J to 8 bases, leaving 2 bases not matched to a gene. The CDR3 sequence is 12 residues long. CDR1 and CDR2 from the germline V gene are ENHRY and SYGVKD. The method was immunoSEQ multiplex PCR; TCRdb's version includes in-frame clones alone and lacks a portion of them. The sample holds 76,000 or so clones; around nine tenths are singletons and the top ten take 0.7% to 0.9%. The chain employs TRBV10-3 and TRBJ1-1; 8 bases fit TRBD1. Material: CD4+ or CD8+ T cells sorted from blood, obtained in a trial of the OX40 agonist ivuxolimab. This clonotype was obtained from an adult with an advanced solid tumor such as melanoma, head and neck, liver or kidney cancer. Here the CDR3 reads CAISERDREAFF. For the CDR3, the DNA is TGTGCCATCAGTGAAAGGGACAGGGAAGCTTTCTTT.